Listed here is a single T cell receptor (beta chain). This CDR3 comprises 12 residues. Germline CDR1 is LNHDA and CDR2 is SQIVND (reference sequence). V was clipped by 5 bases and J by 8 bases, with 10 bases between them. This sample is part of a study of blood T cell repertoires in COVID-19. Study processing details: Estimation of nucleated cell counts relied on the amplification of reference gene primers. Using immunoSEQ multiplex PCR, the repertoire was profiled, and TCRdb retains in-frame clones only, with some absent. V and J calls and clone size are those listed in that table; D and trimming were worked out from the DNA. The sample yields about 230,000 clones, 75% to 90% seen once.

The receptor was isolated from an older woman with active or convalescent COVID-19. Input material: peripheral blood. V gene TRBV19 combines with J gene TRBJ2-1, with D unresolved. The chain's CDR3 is CASSPDTDEQFF. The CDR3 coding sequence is TGTGCCAGTAGTCCCGACACGGATGAGCAGTTCTTC.